The 14 T cell receptor beta chains below come from one sample, sequenced in a study of blood T cell repertoires in COVID-19. Profiling relied on immunoSEQ multiplex PCR, and the TCRdb table lists in-frame clones only, not all of them. The repertoire holds a few hundred thousand clones, with roughly 85% as singletons. Sequencing used peripheral blood. These receptors came from a woman aged 18-30 years with acute or convalescent COVID-19.

This chain uses TRBV27 with TRBJ2-3, with D possibly being TRBD1 (6 bases). V lost 5 bases and J 7 bases, leaving 16 bases between the germline ends. Germline CDR1 is MNHEY and CDR2 is SMNVEV (reference sequence). The CDR3 runs to 14 residues. Written as DNA, the CDR3 is TGTGCCAGCAGTACCACTCAGGGGCTGTATACGCAGTATTTT. It yields the protein CASSTTQGLYTQYF.

V is TRBV2 and J is TRBJ1-2; D not resolved. Trimming took 4 bases from V and 8 from J, leaving 17 bases between them. The CDR3 length is 14 residues. Germline CDR1 and CDR2: SNHLY and FYNNEI. CDR3 DNA: TGTGCCAGCAGTGGGGTCGCGGCGGCGGGCGGCTACACCTTC. This translates into CASSGVAAAGGYTF.

V and J are TRBV19 and TRBJ1-3, with TRBD1 identical over 7 bases. Germline V gene lookup returns CDR1 LNHDA and CDR2 SQIVND (reference sequence). J lost 2 bases, V lost 5 bases, and 3 bases had no gene match. This CDR3 region has 14 residues. The CDR3 loop reads CASSPGQTGNTIYF. DNA of the CDR3: TGTGCCAGTAGTCCGGGACAGACTGGAAACACCATATATTTT.

This chain joins TRBV6-5 and TRBJ2-1; 10 nucleotides align to TRBD2. The CDR3 has 15 amino acids. J gave up 7 bases and V 1 base, and 4 bases lay outside the gene matches. CDR1 MNHEY and CDR2 SVGAGI come from the germline V gene. The chain's CDR3 is CASSYLAGGENEQFF. The CDR3 nucleotides read TGTGCCAGCAGTTACTTAGCGGGAGGCGAAAATGAGCAGTTCTTC.

The chain uses TRBV30 and TRBJ1-1; no definite D call. CDR1 is GTSNPN, CDR2 SVGIG, per germline (reference sequence). Trimming pared 0 bases from V and 0 bases from J, leaving 5 bases between. This CDR3 is built from 13 residues. The CDR3 protein is CAWSVQMNTEAFF. The CDR3 region has the DNA TGTGCCTGGAGTGTACAGATGAACACTGAAGCTTTCTTT.

V is TRBV6-5 and J is TRBJ1-5; D is unclear. The CDR3 loop spans 14 amino acids. Trimming shortened V by 8 bases and J by 2 bases, and 13 bases separated the two germline ends. Germline loops: CDR1 MNHEY, CDR2 SVGAGI. In nucleotides, the CDR3 is TGTGCCAGCGCAGACGGGATGCGCAATCAGCCCCAGCATTTT. It encodes CASADGMRNQPQHF.

V gene TRBV5-5 combines with J gene TRBJ1-1, with D perhaps matching TRBD1 (6 bases). This CDR3 contains 16 residues. The germline V gene has CDR1 SGHKS and CDR2 YYEKEE (reference sequence). Trimming cost V 0 bases and J 7 bases, with 19 bases left between them. CDR3 bases: TGTGCCAGCAGCTTGGCCGGGGGGCGGACGGTGGGTGAAGCTTTCTTT. It translates to CASSLAGGRTVGEAFF.

This chain joins TRBV5-1 and TRBJ1-2, with D possibly matching TRBD1 (5 bases). Trimming removed 3 bases from V and 2 bases from J, with 11 bases in between. The CDR3 runs 14 residues. Germline V gene data show CDR1 as SGHRS and CDR2 as YFSETQ. The CDR3 DNA reads as TGCGCCAGCAGCTCACGGACACAAAACTATGGCTACACCTTC. Its translation: CASSSRTQNYGYTF.

The V gene is TRBV4-1, the J gene TRBJ2-7; 11 bases align to TRBD2. This CDR3 comprises 17 residues. After removal of 3 bases from V and 4 bases from J, the junction contained 11 bases not matched to a gene. Germline V gene lookup returns CDR1 MGHRA and CDR2 YSYEKL. CDR3 in DNA: TGCGCCAGCAGCCAGGTCACAATAGCGGGAGGGCCATACGAGCAGTACTTC. Protein sequence: CASSQVTIAGGPYEQYF.

The chain couples TRBV5-1 to TRBJ2-7; D perhaps matches TRBD2 (5 bases). The CDR3 spans 13 residues. V lost 0 bases and J lost 6, with 10 bases in between. From germline, CDR1 is SGHRS and CDR2 YFSETQ. CDR3 sequence reads: CASSLGTRAEQYF. CDR3 nucleotides: TGCGCCAGCAGCTTGGGTACGAGGGCCGAGCAGTACTTC.

The genes are TRBV7-9 and TRBJ2-1; the match to TRBD2 covers 8 bases. Germline trimming cut 5 bases from V and 4 bases from J; bases unmatched to any gene: 10. This CDR3 spans 16 amino acids. From germline, CDR1 is SEHNR and CDR2 FQNEAQ (reference sequence). The CDR3 reads CASSLGGALGYNEQFF. DNA of the CDR3: TGTGCCAGCAGCCTCGGGGGGGCGTTAGGGTACAATGAGCAGTTCTTC.

This chain uses TRBV9 with TRBJ1-1; D unclear. The CDR3 has 14 amino acids. Trimming left V 0 bases short and J 0 bases short, with 6 bases between. Germline V lookup: CDR1 SGDLS, CDR2 YYNGEE. Here the CDR3 DNA reads TGTGCCAGCAGCGTAGGAGGGATGAACACTGAAGCTTTCTTT. As protein: CASSVGGMNTEAFF.

This chain uses TRBV9 with TRBJ2-7; a possible D gene is TRBD2 (6 bases). The CDR3 consists of 16 residues. Trimming cost V 0 bases and J 3 bases, with 16 bases left between them. The germline CDR1 and CDR2 sequences are SGDLS and YYNGEE. This chain's CDR3 is CASSVGLTGENYEQYF. The CDR3 DNA reads as TGTGCCAGCAGCGTAGGTCTAACGGGGGAAAACTACGAGCAGTACTTC. The whole variable domain, remainder taken from reference TRBV9 and TRBJ2-7, is DSGVTQTPKHLITATGQRVTLRCSPRSGDLSVYWYQQSLDQGLQFLIQYYNGEERAKGNILERFSAQQFPDLHSELNLSSLELGDSALYFCASSVGLTGENYEQYFGPGTRLTVT.

The rearrangement uses TRBV24-1 and TRBJ1-2, with 10 bases identical to TRBD1. The germline V gene has CDR1 KGHDR and CDR2 SFDVKD. The length of the CDR3 is 16 residues. The trim removed 5 bases at V and 3 bases at J, leaving 8 bases unmatched. The CDR3 sequence: CATSGVRTGGDYGYTF. As DNA, the CDR3 is TGTGCCACCAGTGGTGTCAGGACAGGGGGAGACTATGGCTACACCTTC.